These T cell receptor beta chains were read from a single sample in a study of radiation and T cells in renal cell carcinoma. TCRdb's copy holds only in-frame clones and misses some; the assay was immunoSEQ multiplex PCR. This table holds some 150,000 clones, approximately 88% found once. Material: blood, obtained from a patient whose treatment included radiotherapy and nephrectomy. All receptors derive from a woman aged 45-65 years with renal cell carcinoma. CDR3s include the opening cysteine and the closing phenylalanine or tryptophan. A D gene is named only where the DNA matches it firmly.

v_gene,j_gene,d_gene,CDR3aa,CDR3nt
TRBV5-1,TRBJ1-5,-,CASSSQGEQPQHF,TGCGCCAGCAGCTCACAGGGTGAACAGCCCCAGCATTTT
TRBV9,TRBJ2-7,TRBD1,CASSVGQGLGYEQYF,TGTGCCAGCAGCGTAGGACAGGGGCTAGGCTACGAGCAGTACTTC
TRBV19,TRBJ1-2,-,CASSIIPPDHGYTF,TGTGCCAGTAGTATAATCCCCCCAGACCATGGCTACACCTTC
TRBV28,TRBJ1-6,-,CASSLRNSPLHF,TGTGCCAGCAGCCTACGAAATTCACCCCTCCACTTT
TRBV10-3,TRBJ2-2,-,CAISESDSYGESYRGELFF,TGTGCCATCAGTGAATCCGACAGCTATGGAGAATCTTACCGTGGGGAGCTGTTTTTT
TRBV14,TRBJ1-1,-,CASSLGGPEAFF,TGTGCCAGCAGCCTCGGAGGTCCTGAAGCTTTCTTT
TRBV4-2,TRBJ1-2,-,CASSQGYQGSNYGYTF,TGTGCCAGCAGCCAAGGGTATCAGGGATCTAACTATGGCTACACCTTC
TRBV19,TRBJ2-7,-,CASSIGGSLSEQYF,TGTGCCAGTAGTATAGGCGGTAGCCTAAGCGAGCAGTACTTC
TRBV6-1,TRBJ2-7,-,CASSLNRPVVSEQYF,TGTGCCAGCAGTTTAAACAGGCCGGTCGTCTCCGAGCAGTACTTC
TRBV10-3,TRBJ1-1,-,CAISESMGGTEAFF,TGTGCCATCAGTGAGTCGATGGGAGGGACTGAAGCTTTCTTT